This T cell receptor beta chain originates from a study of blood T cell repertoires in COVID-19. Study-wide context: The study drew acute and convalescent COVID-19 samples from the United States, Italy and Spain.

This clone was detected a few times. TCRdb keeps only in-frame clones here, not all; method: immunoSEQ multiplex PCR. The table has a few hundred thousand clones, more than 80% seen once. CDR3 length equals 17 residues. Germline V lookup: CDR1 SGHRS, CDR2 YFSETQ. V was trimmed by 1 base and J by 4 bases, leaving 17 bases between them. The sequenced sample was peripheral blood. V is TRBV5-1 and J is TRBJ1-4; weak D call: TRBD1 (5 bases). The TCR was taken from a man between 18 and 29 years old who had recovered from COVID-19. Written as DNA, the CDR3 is TGCGCCAGCAGCTTGAGTATCGGGCAGGGTGATAATGAAAAACTGTTTTTT. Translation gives CASSLSIGQGDNEKLFF.